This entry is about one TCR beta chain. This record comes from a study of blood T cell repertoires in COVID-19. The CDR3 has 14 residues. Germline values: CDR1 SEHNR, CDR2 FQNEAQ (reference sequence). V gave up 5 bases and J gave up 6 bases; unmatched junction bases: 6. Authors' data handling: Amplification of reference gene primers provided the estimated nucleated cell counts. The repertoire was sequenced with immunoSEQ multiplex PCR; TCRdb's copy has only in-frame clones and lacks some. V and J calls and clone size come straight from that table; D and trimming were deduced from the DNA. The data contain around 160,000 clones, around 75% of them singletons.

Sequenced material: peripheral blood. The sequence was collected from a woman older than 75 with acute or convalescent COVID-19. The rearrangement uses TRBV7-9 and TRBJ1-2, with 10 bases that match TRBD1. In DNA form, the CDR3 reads TGTGCCAGCAGCGCAAGACAGGGGGCGGATGGCTACACCTTC. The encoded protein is CASSARQGADGYTF.